The sequence of this T cell receptor beta chain was determined in a study of blood T cell repertoires in COVID-19. Across the study: Material from acute and convalescent COVID-19 was sourced from the United States, Italy and Spain. PBMCs, B-cell-depleted T cells, or T cells were the source of the cDNA or gDNA that made up the material.

Original processing notes: Estimation of nucleated cell counts was performed using reference gene primer amplification. Profiled with immunoSEQ multiplex PCR; TCRdb holds only in-frame clones, not every one. That table is the source of V, J and clone size, and D and trimming were worked out from the DNA. Counted here are 150,000 to 200,000 clones, about nine tenths occurring once; the ten biggest clones make up around 7%. This clone has a single count. Between the trimmed V and J ends, which lost 7 bases and 2 bases, there was a span of 8 bases. The CDR3 covers 11 residues. Germline V CDR1 and CDR2: GTSNPN, SVGIG (reference sequence).

The receptor was derived from a man aged 35 to 55 with acute or convalescent COVID-19. Sequencing was performed on peripheral blood. This chain uses TRBV30 with TRBJ1-2, with D perhaps TRBD1 (6 bases). The CDR3 loop is CASGANYGYTF. CDR3 coding DNA: TGTGCCTCAGGGGCCAACTATGGCTACACCTTC.